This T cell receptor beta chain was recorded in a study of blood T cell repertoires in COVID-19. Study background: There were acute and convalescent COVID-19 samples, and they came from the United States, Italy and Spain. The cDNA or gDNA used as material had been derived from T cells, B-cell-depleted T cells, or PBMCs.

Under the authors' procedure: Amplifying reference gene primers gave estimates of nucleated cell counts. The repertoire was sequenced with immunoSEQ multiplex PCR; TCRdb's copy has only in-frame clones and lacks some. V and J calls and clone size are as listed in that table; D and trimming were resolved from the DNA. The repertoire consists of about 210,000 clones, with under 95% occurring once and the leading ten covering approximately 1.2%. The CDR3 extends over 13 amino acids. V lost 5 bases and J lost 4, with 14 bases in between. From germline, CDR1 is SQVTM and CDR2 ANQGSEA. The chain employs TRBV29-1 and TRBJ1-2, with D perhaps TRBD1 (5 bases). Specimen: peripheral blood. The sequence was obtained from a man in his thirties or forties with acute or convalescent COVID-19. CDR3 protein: CSVRPSGIYGYTF. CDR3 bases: TGCAGCGTTCGACCTTCAGGGATCTATGGCTACACCTTC.